The 8 T cell receptor beta chains below come from one sample, sequenced in a study of T cell responses to AZD1222 COVID-19 vaccine (dated by TCRdb to the early 2020s). The sample's time point label is to be understood as: baseline before first vaccination. Libraries were constructed by the immunoSEQ multiplex PCR assay. The table comes from immuneACCESS by way of TCRdb, which keeps in-frame sequences with V and J called. Part of the clones is missing from these tables; in studies checked, under half for an unresolved V gene and the rest for unknown reasons. The sample data list tens of thousands of clones, and about 78% of these were observed just once. The ten largest clonotypes hold 20% to 25% of the sample. The sample was peripheral blood, taken on day 0 of AZD1222 vaccination. The receptor set was obtained from an adult in good health.

J is TRBJ2-7 and V is TRBV29-1; TRBD1 aligns across 8 bases. The CDR3 covers 14 residues. With V trimmed by 4 bases and J by 7 bases, 12 bases remained unmatched. Germline CDR1 reads SQVTM; CDR2 reads ANQGSEA. The CDR3 region is CSVALGTGTGEQYF. The CDR3 coding sequence is TGCAGCGTTGCCCTCGGGACAGGTACGGGGGAGCAGTACTTC.

The chain is built from TRBV5-1 and TRBJ1-4; perhaps TRBD1 as D (5 bases). Germline CDR1 reads SGHRS; CDR2 reads YFSETQ. V lost 5 bases and J lost 3, with 8 bases in between. This CDR3 has 13 residues. The CDR3 sequence: CASRGLSNEKLFF. Written as DNA, the CDR3 is TGCGCCAGCAGGGGACTATCTAATGAAAAACTGTTTTTT.

The CDR3 region has the DNA TGTGCCAGCAGCCCGCGGGAGGGCCGGAACACTGAAGCTTTCTTT. It yields the protein CASSPREGRNTEAFF. The chain uses TRBV3-1 (or the pseudogene TRBV3-2) and TRBJ1-1; D is ambiguous. CDR1 and CDR2 from the germline V gene are LGHDT and YNNKEL (reference sequence). Trimming stripped 4 bases from V and 1 base from J, with 13 bases between. The CDR3 is 15 residues long.

This chain uses TRBV7-9 with TRBJ1-6; TRBD1 matches 8 bases. Unmatched junction bases numbered 4, after V lost 5 bases and J lost 1 base. Germline CDR1 reads SEHNR; CDR2 reads FQNEAQ (reference sequence). This CDR3 has 16 residues. CDR3 DNA sequence: TGTGCCAGCAGCCCGGACAGGGATTCCTATAATTCACCCCTCCACTTT. As protein: CASSPDRDSYNSPLHF.

The CDR3 DNA is TGCGCCAGCAGCCAGAGGACTTACACAGATACGCAGTATTTT. This sequence encodes CASSQRTYTDTQYF. This sequence joins TRBV5-1 and TRBJ2-3; perhaps TRBD2 as D (5 bases). Deletions cut 4 bases from V and 2 bases from J, with 11 bases between. This CDR3 has 14 amino acids. Germline CDR1 reads SGHRS; CDR2 reads YFSETQ.

The rearrangement uses TRBV5-1 and TRBJ1-1; D gene unclear. Trimming took 1 base from V and 2 from J, leaving 9 bases between them. The CDR3 sequence is 14 residues long. From germline, CDR1 is SGHRS and CDR2 YFSETQ. The CDR3 spells CASSLRAFNTEAFF. In DNA, the CDR3 is TGCGCCAGCAGCTTGCGGGCATTCAACACTGAAGCTTTCTTT.

V gene TRBV7-2 combines with J gene TRBJ2-5; 7 nucleotides match TRBD1. J gave up 5 bases and V 6 bases, and 6 bases lay outside the gene matches. This CDR3 region has 13 residues. Germline assignment: CDR1 SGHTA and CDR2 FQGNSA. The CDR3 region is CASRSGGGETQYF. CDR3 in DNA: TGTGCCAGCAGGTCAGGGGGTGGGGAGACCCAGTACTTC.

The chain uses TRBV5-1 and TRBJ1-2, with TRBD1 identical over 7 bases. Trimming cost V 4 bases and J 4 bases; bases outside gene matches: 10. The CDR3 has 15 amino acids. Germline V CDR1 and CDR2: SGHRS, YFSETQ. The CDR3 region has the DNA TGCGCCAGCAGCCAGGGCCGGGACAGTTTCTATGGCTACACCTTC. Its protein product is CASSQGRDSFYGYTF.